The 26 T cell receptor beta chains below come from one sample, sequenced in a study of T cells after yellow fever vaccination. TCRdb ran MiXCR on the 5' RACE reads and lists one entry per CDR3 protein. The table records a few hundred thousand distinct CDR3 sequences, roughly 19% of them present only once. The source material was PBMCs, sampled 15 days after the yellow fever booster vaccination. All receptors derive from a man aged 30 to 45 who received the YFV17D yellow fever vaccine.

The rearrangement joins TRBV4-3 to TRBJ2-7, with 10 bases fitting TRBD2. Germline lookup yields CDR1 LGHNA and CDR2 YSLEER. The trim removed 1 base at V and 6 bases at J, leaving 6 bases unmatched. The CDR3 is made up of 15 amino acids. The CDR3 region is CASSQVGTSVLEQYF. Written as DNA, the CDR3 is TGCGCCAGCAGCCAAGTGGGGACTAGCGTACTCGAGCAGTACTTC.

V usage is TRBV9 and J usage is TRBJ2-1, with 7 bases matching TRBD2. Germline assignment: CDR1 SGDLS and CDR2 YYNGEE. The V segment lost 0 bases and the J segment 8 bases; nucleotides outside the gene matches: 8. The CDR3 has 15 residues. The CDR3 reads CASSVDTAGSDEQFF. CDR3 bases: TGTGCCAGCAGCGTAGATACAGCGGGAAGCGATGAGCAGTTCTTC.

This clonotype was seen a few times. The chain has TRBV20-1 and TRBJ2-7; 10 bases match TRBD1. The trim removed 6 bases at V and 7 bases at J, leaving 12 bases unmatched. The germline V gene has CDR1 DFQATT and CDR2 SNEGSKA (reference sequence). The CDR3 sequence is 14 residues long. The CDR3 coding sequence is TGCAGTGCCGACTCGGGACAGGGGATAAGAGAGCAGTACTTC. Translated: CSADSGQGIREQYF.

In this sample, this clonotype turned up a few times. The J gene is TRBJ1-1, the V gene TRBV6-1; D is unclear. CDR3 length: 13 amino acids. The V end was cut by 7 bases, the J end by 1 base, with 10 bases between. Germline CDR1 and CDR2: MNHNS and SASEGT. The CDR3 region is CASKGVKNTEAFF. The CDR3 DNA is TGTGCCAGCAAAGGAGTCAAGAACACTGAAGCTTTCTTT.

V usage is TRBV5-1 and J usage is TRBJ2-5, with 13 positions matching TRBD2. Trimming at V came to 0 bases and at J to 5 bases, leaving 7 bases not matched to a gene. Per the germline V gene, CDR1 is SGHRS and CDR2 is YFSETQ. This CDR3 has 17 residues. The chain's CDR3 is CASSLGTSGSLTETQYF. The CDR3 DNA is TGCGCCAGCAGCTTGGGGACTAGCGGGAGTCTGACCGAGACCCAGTACTTC.

The sample holds a few counts of this clonotype. This chain uses TRBV14 with TRBJ1-1, with 8 bases matching TRBD1. The CDR3 is 16 residues long. Per germline, CDR1 SGHDN and CDR2 FVKESK. The trim removed 1 base at V and 1 base at J, leaving 5 bases unmatched. CDR3 DNA sequence: TGTGCCAGCAGCCAAGCCGGACAGGGAAAGAACACTGAAGCTTTCTTT. Translation gives CASSQAGQGKNTEAFF.

This clonotype was recorded a few times. The chain carries TRBV19 and TRBJ2-1; tentatively, D is TRBD2 (5 bases). The germline V gene has CDR1 LNHDA and CDR2 SQIVND (reference sequence). The germline V and J ends were trimmed by 7 bases and 0 bases, with 16 bases remaining between them. The CDR3 is made up of 16 amino acids. For the CDR3, the DNA is TGTGCCAGTAACACTCCCCGGGGTAGCTCCTACAATGAGCAGTTCTTC. It yields the protein CASNTPRGSSYNEQFF. The complete variable domain, with remaining parts taken from reference TRBV19 and TRBJ2-1, reads DGGITQSPKYLFRKEGQNVTLSCEQNLNHDAMYWYRQDPGQGLRLIYYSQIVNDFQKGDIAEGYSVSREKKESFPLTVTSAQKNPTAFYLCASNTPRGSSYNEQFFGPGTRLTVL.

The V gene is TRBV7-2, the J gene TRBJ2-3, with D unclear. In germline, CDR1 is SGHTA, CDR2 FQGNSA. CDR3 length: 12 residues. V lost 4 bases and J 6 bases, leaving 8 bases between the germline ends. This chain's CDR3 is CASSSPRDTQYF. CDR3 coding DNA: TGTGCCAGCAGCTCCCCCAGGGATACGCAGTATTTT.

This clonotype was detected only a few times. The CDR3 sequence: CASSSAIGDTIYF. DNA for the CDR3: TGTGCCAGCAGCTCGGCAATAGGTGACACCATATATTTT. The chain combines TRBV7-2 with TRBJ1-3; the D is unclear. V was clipped by 4 bases and J by 8 bases, with 12 bases between them. The CDR3 length is 13 residues. CDR1 is SGHTA, CDR2 FQGNSA, per germline.

In its sample, this clonotype was seen a few times. The DNA of the CDR3 is TGCGCCAGCAGTCGGACTAGCGGGAGGATGGATACGCAGTATTTT. Amino acids: CASSRTSGRMDTQYF. V gene TRBV10-1 combines with J gene TRBJ2-3; 14 bases are shared with TRBD2. Per the germline V gene, CDR1 is WNHNN and CDR2 is SYGVQD (reference sequence). This CDR3 has 15 residues. The ends lost 5 bases at V and 6 bases at J; junction bases unmatched: 4.

The chain is built from TRBV4-3 and TRBJ2-1; TRBD2 is a possible D gene (5 bases). V was shortened by 5 bases and J by 9 bases, with 17 bases between the two germline ends. The CDR3 is 14 residues long. CDR1 is LGHNA and CDR2 is YSLEER in the germline V gene. The chain's CDR3 is CASSSSPSPGEQFF. CDR3 DNA sequence: TGCGCCAGCAGCTCTTCTCCTAGCCCGGGTGAGCAGTTCTTC.

This clonotype was counted ten times or more. This chain joins TRBV24-1 and TRBJ1-2, with D possibly being TRBD1 (5 bases). CDR1 is KGHDR and CDR2 is SFDVKD in the germline V gene. Between the trimmed V and J ends, which lost 3 bases and 8 bases, there was a span of 15 bases. This CDR3 is 14 amino acids long. CDR3 bases: TGTGCCACCAGTGATCCAGGGAGAGGAGAAGGCTACACCTTC. Amino acid sequence: CATSDPGRGEGYTF.

The V and J genes are TRBV15 and TRBJ2-2; D might be TRBD1 or TRBD2, each matching 5 bases. CDR3 length: 17 amino acids. V gave up 1 base and J gave up 2 bases, with 14 bases separating them. CDR1 is LNHNV, CDR2 YYDKDF, per germline (reference sequence). The DNA for the CDR3 is TGTGCCACCAGCAGAGGTGGTGGCAGGGACAACACCGGGGAGCTGTTTTTT. Translated, it gives CATSRGGGRDNTGELFF.

In its sample, this clonotype was seen a few times. The CDR3 DNA follows: TGCAGTGCTAGATTCCAGGGAGGAGCCGGGGAGCTGTTTTTT. Protein sequence: CSARFQGGAGELFF. J is TRBJ2-2 and V is TRBV20-1, with D possibly TRBD2 on 6 matching bases. Germline V gene data show CDR1 as DFQATT and CDR2 as SNEGSKA (reference sequence). The ends were cut back, 2 bases at V and 6 bases at J, with 13 bases in the middle. The CDR3 spans 14 residues.

This clonotype was seen a few times. V and J are TRBV12-3 or TRBV12-4 and TRBJ2-2; the D gene is possibly TRBD1 (5 bases). The CDR3 is 14 residues long. The V and J ends lost 7 bases and 7 bases respectively, with 16 bases between them. CDR3 protein: CASTTDRASGELFF. CDR3 DNA sequence: TGTGCCAGCACCACCGACAGAGCTAGCGGGGAGCTGTTTTTT.

The rearrangement joins TRBV4-1 to TRBJ2-1; 14 bases fit TRBD2. The germline CDR1 and CDR2 sequences are MGHRA and YSYEKL. This CDR3 spans 22 amino acids. After removal of 2 bases from V and 1 base from J, the junction contained 16 bases not matched to a gene. The CDR3 nucleotides read TGCGCCAGCAGCCAACCTCCTCTCTCCGGGACTAGCGGGAGCGGTTCCTACAATGAGCAGTTCTTC. Encoded protein: CASSQPPLSGTSGSGSYNEQFF.

The chain links TRBV4-3 to TRBJ2-4; 8 bases line up with TRBD1. The CDR3 contains 15 residues. Germline loops: CDR1 LGHNA, CDR2 YSLEER. Unmatched junction bases numbered 11, after V lost 1 base and J lost 12 bases. The DNA of the CDR3 is TGCGCCAGCAGCCAAGGTCGACAGGGGTCTACGCCTCAGTACTTC. Amino acid sequence: CASSQGRQGSTPQYF.

The J gene is TRBJ2-5, the V gene TRBV20-1; TRBD1 aligns across 10 bases. Trimming at V came to 4 bases and at J to 5 bases, leaving 7 bases not matched to a gene. Germline V CDR1 and CDR2: DFQATT, SNEGSKA (reference sequence). CDR3 size: 14 residues. Written as DNA, the CDR3 is TGCAGTGCTATCCGACAGGGGGCCTGGGAGACCCAGTACTTC. This encodes CSAIRQGAWETQYF.

This clonotype was counted only a few times. J is TRBJ2-7 and V is TRBV29-1, with 8 bases that match TRBD2. The CDR3 sequence is 13 residues long. With 7 bases clipped from V and 6 bases from J, the junction kept 11 bases outside the gene matches. Germline CDR1 reads SQVTM; CDR2 reads ANQGSEA. The CDR3 sequence is CSAESGRTGEQYF. The CDR3, as DNA: TGCAGCGCCGAGAGCGGGAGAACTGGCGAGCAGTACTTC.

The rearrangement links TRBV7-9 to TRBJ2-3; TRBD2 aligns across 7 bases. Germline CDR1 SEHNR, CDR2 FQNEAQ (reference sequence). The CDR3 covers 14 residues. V lost 8 bases, J lost 5 bases, and 10 bases stayed unmatched. The CDR3 spells CASGIKRDGDTQYF. CDR3 sequence (DNA): TGTGCCAGCGGAATAAAGCGGGATGGAGATACGCAGTATTTT. Using reference TRBV7-9 and TRBJ2-3 for the parts outside the CDR3, the full variable domain is DTGVSQNPRHKITKRGQNVTFRCDPISEHNRLYWYRQTLGQGPEFLTYFQNEAQLEKSRLLSDRFSAERPKGSFSTLEIQRTEQGDSAMYLCASGIKRDGDTQYFGPGTRLTVL.

The chain couples TRBV12-3 or TRBV12-4 to TRBJ1-1; D is undetermined. Trimming stripped 2 bases from V and 0 bases from J, with 7 bases between. The CDR3 covers 14 residues. The CDR3 is CASSLRSMNTEAFF. The CDR3 DNA is TGTGCCAGCAGTTTACGCAGCATGAACACTGAAGCTTTCTTT.

This clonotype was observed a handful of times. The chain links TRBV7-2 to TRBJ2-5, with TRBD1 matching over 7 bases. The CDR3 loop spans 13 amino acids. Germline CDR1 reads SGHTA; CDR2 reads FQGNSA. V lost 3 bases to trimming and J lost 5 bases; unmatched junction nucleotides: 3. The DNA of the CDR3 is TGTGCCAGCAGCTTTGACAGGGAGGAGACCCAGTACTTC. Its protein product is CASSFDREETQYF.

This clonotype showed up just a few times. The CDR3 bases are TGCGCCAGCAGCCGTCGGGCCGCTCACGAGCAGTACTTC. Translated, it gives CASSRRAAHEQYF. The J gene is TRBJ2-7, the V gene TRBV5-1, with D unclear. Germline V gene lookup returns CDR1 SGHRS and CDR2 YFSETQ. Trimming cost V 4 bases and J 5 bases, with 13 bases left between them. The CDR3 is made up of 13 amino acids.

About this clonotype itself: One junction end does not reproduce the germline sequence, and a read error may be involved. The chain is built from TRBV15 and TRBJ2-7; tentative D call: TRBD2 (6 bases). The CDR3 runs 13 residues. The germline gives CDR1 LNHNV, CDR2 YYDKDF (reference sequence). The CDR3 region is CATSKGLSTEPYF. In nucleotides, the CDR3 is TGTGCCACCAGCAAAGGACTATCTACAGAGCCGTACTTC.

The rearrangement links TRBV6-2 or TRBV6-3 to TRBJ2-7, with unresolved D. CDR1 is MNHEY and CDR2 is SVGEGT in the germline V gene. The CDR3 is 15 residues long. V lost 4 bases, J lost 4 bases, and 17 bases lay in between. The CDR3 loop reads CASSSTQLGLYEQYF. Here the CDR3 DNA reads TGTGCCAGCAGTTCTACACAGCTGGGCCTATACGAGCAGTACTTC.

The chain links TRBV7-2 to TRBJ2-7, with a tentative D call TRBD1 (5 bases). Trimming cost V 2 bases and J 2 bases, with 10 bases left between them. Germline assignment: CDR1 SGHTA and CDR2 FQGNSA. The CDR3 has 14 amino acids. The CDR3 nucleotides are TGTGCCAGCAGCTTAACAAGACAGACCTACGAGCAGTACTTC. Its protein is CASSLTRQTYEQYF.